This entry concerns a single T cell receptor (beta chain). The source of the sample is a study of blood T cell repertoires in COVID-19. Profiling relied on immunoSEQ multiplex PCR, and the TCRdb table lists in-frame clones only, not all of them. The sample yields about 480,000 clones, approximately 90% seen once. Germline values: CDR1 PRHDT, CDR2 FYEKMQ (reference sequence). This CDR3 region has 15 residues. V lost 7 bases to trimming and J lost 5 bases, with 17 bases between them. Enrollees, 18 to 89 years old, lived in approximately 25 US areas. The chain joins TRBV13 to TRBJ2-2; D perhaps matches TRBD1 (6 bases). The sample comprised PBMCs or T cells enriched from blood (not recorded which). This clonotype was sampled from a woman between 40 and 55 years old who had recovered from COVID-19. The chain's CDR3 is CASTTRGRGTGELFF. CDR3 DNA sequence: TGTGCCAGCACCACTCGGGGCAGGGGTACCGGGGAGCTGTTTTTT.